This T cell receptor beta chain was captured by sequencing in a study of cytomegalovirus exposure and HLA in healthy donors. Study in general: From donors who were HLA-typed, an early data release held 75 million to 85 million unique TCRs. Broader study findings: A later analysis revealed that TCR association rates differed between HLA loci, peaking at DRB1 and bottoming out at HLA-C. Several of the most significant clusters appeared linked to common viral pathogens, based on a later analysis.

Primers for the PCR totalled 60 Vbeta and 13 Jbeta. TCRdb keeps only in-frame clones here, not all; method: immunoSEQ multiplex PCR. The table lists 150,000 to 200,000 clones, about two thirds of them singletons, with over 2.5% in the top ten. This clone appeared a single time. The antigen remains undetermined. Other nucleotide sequences from this sample produce the same CDR3. The V end lost 0 bases, the J end lost 4 bases, and 13 bases lay between the germline ends. There are 16 residues in the CDR3. The germline CDR1 and CDR2 sequences are SNHLY and FYNNEI. While unrecorded immune exposures were likely, the donors were nominally healthy when sampled.

This chain joins TRBV2 and TRBJ1-3; no clear D gene. The sequenced material came from PBMCs. The TCR originated in a woman between 25 and 40 years old in good health and CMV-seronegative. The CDR3 DNA follows: TGTGCCAGCAGTGAAGCGCTTCTGGGAGCGGGAAACACCATATATTTT. Translated: CASSEALLGAGNTIYF.